These 20 T cell receptor beta chains share one sample of origin, sequenced in a study of T-cell reconstitution after alpha-beta-depleted transplantation in children. Construction of the TCRbeta library involved unique molecular identifiers. TCRdb analysed the PCR reads with MiXCR anew, one entry per CDR3 protein. Of about 360,000 distinct CDR3 sequences in the sample, 10% to 15% were seen once. Specimen: PBMCs, collected from the stem cell graft. All receptors come from a human donor who donated a stem cell graft to a child with Fanconi anemia.

This clonotype was seen many times. The V and J genes are TRBV4-3 and TRBJ1-6; D is uncertain. Germline assignment: CDR1 LGHNA and CDR2 YSLEER. The CDR3 loop spans 18 amino acids. Trimming left V 2 bases short and J 7 bases short, with 21 bases between. The CDR3, as DNA: TGCGCCAGCAGCCAAACCCCACACCACCGAAGCGCAAATTCACCCCTCCACTTT. Its protein is CASSQTPHHRSANSPLHF.

This chain joins TRBV15 and TRBJ1-2; 10 bases match TRBD1. The V gene's germline CDR1 is LNHNV and CDR2 YYDKDF (reference sequence). The trim removed 5 bases at V and 14 bases at J, leaving 11 bases unmatched. CDR3 length equals 13 residues. The CDR3 sequence is CATSLSLGQGETF. Written as DNA, the CDR3 is TGTGCCACCAGCCTATCCCTCGGACAGGGGGAAACCTTC.

The chain joins TRBV18 to TRBJ2-5; 8 nucleotides agree with TRBD1. The length of the CDR3 is 18 residues. CDR1 and CDR2 from the germline V gene are KGHSH and LQKENI. J lost 2 bases, V lost 1 base, and 12 bases had no gene match. The CDR3 DNA reads as TGTGCCAGCTCACCACTCCCCGTTGGACAGGGCCTTCAAGAGACCCAGTACTTC. It translates to CASSPLPVGQGLQETQYF.

This chain uses TRBV7-8 with TRBJ2-1, with D perhaps matching TRBD2 (6 bases). The germline V gene encodes CDR1 SGHVS and CDR2 FQNEAQ. The CDR3 extends over 15 amino acids. The V end lost 0 bases, the J end lost 15 bases, and 21 bases lay between the germline ends. The CDR3 spells CASSLANSVGGSGFF. CDR3 coding DNA: TGTGCCAGCAGCTTAGCGAACTCAGTGGGGGGATCGGGGTTCTTC. Complete variable domain (other parts from reference TRBV7-8 and TRBJ2-1): GAGVSQSPRYKVAKRGQDVALRCDPISGHVSLFWYQQALGQGPEFLTYFQNEAQLDKSGLPSDRFFAERPEGSVSTLKIQRTQQEDSAVYLCASSLANSVGGSGFFGPGTRLTVL.

This clonotype was seen at least ten times. This chain joins TRBV29-1 and TRBJ2-1; 8 bases are shared with TRBD1. The junction had 4 bases not matched to a gene; V was cut back by 2 bases and J by 4 bases. This CDR3 comprises 14 residues. CDR1 SQVTM and CDR2 ANQGSEA come from the germline V gene. The CDR3 loop reads CSVELRDRYNEQFF. The CDR3 coding sequence is TGCAGCGTTGAACTCCGGGACAGGTACAATGAGCAGTTCTTC.

This clonotype came up a few times. This CDR3 reads CASSQAGLAGPTTNNEQFF. Written as DNA, the CDR3 is TGTGCCAGCAGCCAAGCCGGACTAGCGGGCCCTACTACCAACAATGAGCAGTTCTTC. V gene TRBV14 combines with J gene TRBJ2-1, with TRBD2 matching over 11 bases. The ends lost 1 base at V and 5 bases at J; junction bases unmatched: 13. Germline V gives CDR1 SGHDN, CDR2 FVKESK. The CDR3 totals 19 residues.

This chain links TRBV18 with TRBJ2-1; 9 nucleotides match TRBD1. The CDR3 loop spans 14 amino acids. CDR1 and CDR2 (germline): KGHSH, LQKENI. V was clipped by 4 bases and J by 5 bases; unmatched bases: 3. CDR3 nucleotide sequence: TGTGCCAGCTCACAGTGGGACAGGGACAATGAGCAGTTCTTC. Translated: CASSQWDRDNEQFF.

This clonotype showed up just a few times. The chain couples TRBV27 to TRBJ1-6; no reliable D call. CDR3 size: 13 residues. Trimming shortened V by 1 base and J by 9 bases, and 7 bases separated the two germline ends. From germline, CDR1 is MNHEY and CDR2 SMNVEV (reference sequence). This chain's CDR3 is CASSLFRGSPLHF. DNA of the CDR3: TGTGCCAGCAGTTTATTTCGGGGTTCACCCCTCCACTTT.

This clonotype was observed many times. The CDR3 loop is CASSPGGATNEKLFF. The CDR3, as DNA: TGCGCCAGCAGCCCGGGGGGAGCAACTAATGAAAAACTGTTTTTT. The genes are TRBV5-1 and TRBJ1-4; D might be TRBD1 (5 bases). CDR1 and CDR2 (germline): SGHRS, YFSETQ. This CDR3 contains 15 residues. V was trimmed by 4 bases and J by 0 bases, leaving 10 bases between them.

The chain links TRBV7-2 to TRBJ1-4, with TRBD1 as a possible D gene (5 bases). V was shortened by 5 bases and J by 8 bases, with 18 bases between the two germline ends. The germline gives CDR1 SGHTA, CDR2 FQGNSA. This CDR3 has 15 residues. The CDR3 sequence: CASSPQGLGIEKLFF. The CDR3 DNA reads TGTGCCAGCAGCCCTCAGGGTTTAGGCATCGAAAAACTGTTTTTT.

The chain links TRBV5-1 to TRBJ2-5; 9 nucleotides agree with TRBD1. V shed 3 bases, J shed 3 bases, and the junction held 0 bases outside the gene matches. Germline V gene sequence: CDR1 SGHRS, CDR2 YFSETQ. The CDR3 runs 13 residues. The CDR3 sequence: CASSWTGEETQYF. CDR3 in DNA: TGCGCCAGCAGCTGGACAGGGGAAGAGACCCAGTACTTC.

This clonotype was detected only a few times. J is TRBJ2-3 and V is TRBV5-1; D is ambiguous. In germline, CDR1 is SGHRS, CDR2 YFSETQ. With 4 bases removed from V and 6 bases from J, the gap between germline ends came to 12 bases. The CDR3 contains 13 residues. The CDR3 region has the DNA TGCGCCAGCAGCCCGGAGCCGGGTGATACGCAGTATTTT. It encodes CASSPEPGDTQYF.

This clonotype was seen ten or more times. The chain uses TRBV5-1 and TRBJ2-7; 11 positions agree with TRBD1. CDR1 SGHRS and CDR2 YFSETQ come from the germline V gene. The ends lost 4 bases at V and 6 bases at J; junction bases unmatched: 3. The CDR3 runs 13 residues. The CDR3 nucleotides are TGCGCCAGCAGCGAGGGACAGGGGGGCGAGCAGTACTTC. Protein sequence: CASSEGQGGEQYF.

This rearrangement joins TRBV10-3 to TRBJ1-6; 7 nucleotides match TRBD1. V was pared by 5 bases and J by 6 bases, with 16 bases of the junction left unmatched. CDR1 and CDR2 from the germline V gene are ENHRY and SYGVKD. The CDR3 length is 18 residues. The DNA for the CDR3 is TGTGCCATCAGTACTACAGGACGGGACAGAGATTTTAATTCACCCCTCCACTTT. Translating gives CAISTTGRDRDFNSPLHF.

This clonotype has more than one count but fewer than ten. This chain uses TRBV6-1 with TRBJ2-2; possible D gene TRBD1, 5 bases. The CDR3 covers 14 residues. Trimming removed 5 bases from V and 5 bases from J, with 12 bases in between. The germline CDR1 and CDR2 sequences are MNHNS and SASEGT. DNA of the CDR3: TGTGCCAGCAGTCCAAGGGGATTGACCGGGGAGCTGTTTTTT. Its protein product is CASSPRGLTGELFF.

This clonotype has only a few counts. The genes are TRBV6-1 and TRBJ2-7; maybe TRBD2 (5 bases). The ends were cut back, 3 bases at V and 4 bases at J, with 16 bases in the middle. The CDR3 runs to 15 residues. Germline V CDR1 and CDR2: MNHNS, SASEGT. The CDR3 sequence is CASSERDRRMYEQYV. The CDR3 coding sequence is TGTGCCAGCAGTGAGAGGGATAGGCGGATGTACGAGCAGTACGTC.

This chain links TRBV7-7 with TRBJ2-2; 8 bases line up with TRBD2. Germline assignment: CDR1 SSHAT and CDR2 FNYEAQ (reference sequence). CDR3 length: 19 amino acids. The trim removed 5 bases at V and 5 bases at J, leaving 19 bases unmatched. The DNA of the CDR3 is TGTGCCAGCAGCCTCAAATTCGAACGGCGGGGGGAAGGAACCGGGGAGCTGTTTTTT. Amino acids: CASSLKFERRGEGTGELFF.

This clonotype was counted only a few times. The V call is TRBV7-2, the J call TRBJ2-6; D ambiguous. The V end was cut by 2 bases, the J end by 5 bases, with 4 bases between. The CDR3 loop spans 13 amino acids. CDR1 is SGHTA, CDR2 FQGNSA, per germline. Here the CDR3 DNA reads TGTGCCAGCAGCTTAAGGAGGGCCAACGTCCTGACTTTC. This encodes CASSLRRANVLTF.

This clonotype was detected a few times. The genes are TRBV12-3 or TRBV12-4 and TRBJ1-3; D may be TRBD1 (5 bases). The CDR3 is 13 residues long. V was clipped by 8 bases and J by 2 bases, with 10 bases between them. CDR3 DNA sequence: TGTGCCAGCGGCCGGACAACTGGAAACACCATATATTTT. Translated, it gives CASGRTTGNTIYF.

This clonotype was seen repeatedly, ten times or more. This sequence joins TRBV27 and TRBJ2-3; 7 bases are a match to TRBD1. The CDR3 totals 17 residues. The V gene's germline CDR1 is MNHEY and CDR2 SMNVEV (reference sequence). V was clipped by 3 bases and J by 0 bases; unmatched bases: 9. The CDR3 DNA follows: TGTGCCAGCAGTTTGGGACAGACGACCTTCAGCACAGATACGCAGTATTTT. Its protein product is CASSLGQTTFSTDTQYF.